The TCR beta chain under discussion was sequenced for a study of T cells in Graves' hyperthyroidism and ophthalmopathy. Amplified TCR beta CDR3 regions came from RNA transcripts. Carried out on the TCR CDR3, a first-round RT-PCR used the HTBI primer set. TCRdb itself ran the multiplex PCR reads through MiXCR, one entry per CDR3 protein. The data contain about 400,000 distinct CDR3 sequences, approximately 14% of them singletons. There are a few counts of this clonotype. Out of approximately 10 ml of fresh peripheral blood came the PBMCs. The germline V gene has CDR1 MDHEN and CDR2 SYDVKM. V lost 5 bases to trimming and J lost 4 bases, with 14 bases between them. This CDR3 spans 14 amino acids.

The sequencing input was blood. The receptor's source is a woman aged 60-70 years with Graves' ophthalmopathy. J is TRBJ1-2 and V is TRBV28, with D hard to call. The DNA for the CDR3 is TGTGCCAGCAGTCTGATACGGACGCCCTATGGCTACACCTTC. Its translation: CASSLIRTPYGYTF.